This T cell receptor beta chain was captured in a study of cytotoxic CD8 clonotypes in ibrutinib-treated CLL. Repertoires were generated with immunoSEQ multiplex PCR, while TCRdb's copy carries only in-frame clones and drops some. The sample has approximately 150,000 clones; 84% are singletons. This clone was recorded only once. The CDR3 consists of 18 residues. The V gene lost 3 bases and the J gene lost 4 bases, with 22 bases spanning the gap. In germline, CDR1 is SGHNT, CDR2 YENEEA. The rearrangement links TRBV11-3 to TRBJ2-1; maybe TRBD1 (5 bases). This clonotype was obtained from a human donor with chronic lymphocytic leukemia. The sample in question was PBMCs, obtained after 24 months of ibrutinib treatment. The CDR3 loop reads CASSFGRAHDPLYNEQFF. DNA for the CDR3: TGTGCCAGCAGCTTCGGCAGGGCCCATGACCCTTTGTACAATGAGCAGTTCTTC. Looking up the rest from reference TRBV11-3 and TRBJ2-1 gives the full variable domain: EAGVVQSPRYKIIEKKQPVAFWCNPISGHNTLYWYLQNLGQGPELLIRYENEEAVDDSQLPKDRFSAERLKGVDSTLKIQPAELGDSAVYLCASSFGRAHDPLYNEQFFGPGTRLTVL.